This T cell receptor beta chain appears in the sequencing data of a study of beta chain features in type 1 diabetes. Sequenced material consisted of expressed TCRB transcripts (all of the isolated RNA was reverse transcribed). The repertoire was sequenced with immunoSEQ multiplex PCR; TCRdb's copy has only in-frame clones and lacks some. Of a few hundred thousand clones detected, 10% to 15% appear once; the ten largest clones hold 0.017%. This clone came up a few times. J was trimmed by 3 bases and V by 3 bases; bases with no gene match: 11. The CDR3 loop spans 17 amino acids. Per the germline V gene, CDR1 is LGHNA and CDR2 is YSLEER.

The sequenced material came from naive CD4+ T cells from blood. The chain combines TRBV4-3 with TRBJ2-7; 10 bases align to TRBD2. The clonotype originates from a man between 18 and 29 years old in good health. The DNA for the CDR3 is TGCGCCAGCAGCCAGGACATAGCGGGGGGTTCTAACTACGAGCAGTACTTC. Translated: CASSQDIAGGSNYEQYF.